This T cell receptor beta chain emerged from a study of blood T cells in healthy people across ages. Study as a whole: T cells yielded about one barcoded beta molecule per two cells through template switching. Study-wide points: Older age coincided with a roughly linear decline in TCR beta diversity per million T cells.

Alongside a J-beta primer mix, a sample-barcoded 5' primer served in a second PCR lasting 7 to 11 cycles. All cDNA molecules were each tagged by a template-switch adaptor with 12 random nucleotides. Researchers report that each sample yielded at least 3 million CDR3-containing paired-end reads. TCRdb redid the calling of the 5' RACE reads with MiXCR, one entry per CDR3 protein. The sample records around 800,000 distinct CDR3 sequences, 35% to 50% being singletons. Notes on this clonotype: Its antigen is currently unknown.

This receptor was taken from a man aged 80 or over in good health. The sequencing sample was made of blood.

This CDR3 reads CASSPKTGELFF. CDR3 coding DNA: TGTGCCAGCTCACCAAAAACCGGGGAGCTGTTTTTT. The rearrangement links TRBV18 to TRBJ2-2; D is uncertain. Looked up from germline, CDR1 is KGHSH and CDR2 is LQKENI. The CDR3 is 12 amino acids. V was clipped by 2 bases and J by 5 bases, with 3 bases between them.